This TCR beta chain was identified in a study of blood T cell repertoires in COVID-19. At the level of the study: There were acute and convalescent COVID-19 samples, and they came from the United States, Italy and Spain. T cells, B-cell-depleted T cells, or PBMCs provided the cDNA or gDNA that served as material.

TCRdb keeps only in-frame clones here, not all; method: immunoSEQ multiplex PCR. The sample holds about 160,000 clones; over 65% are singletons and the top ten take roughly 2%. Sequencing was performed on peripheral blood. The clonotype was recovered from a man aged 65 to 85 with acute or convalescent COVID-19.

CDR3 DNA sequence: TGTGCCAGCAGCTTAGGACTGGGACTTAACACTGAAGCTTTCTTT. Residues: CASSLGLGLNTEAFF. This sequence joins TRBV7-9 and TRBJ1-1; TRBD1 is a possible D gene (5 bases). CDR1 and CDR2 from the germline V gene are SEHNR and FQNEAQ (reference sequence). Trimming took 1 base from V and 2 from J, leaving 11 bases between them. CDR3 length equals 15 residues.